This T cell receptor beta chain was recovered during a study of cytomegalovirus exposure and HLA in healthy donors. Points from the study as a whole: Most TCR beta V segments were productive about 87% or about 30% of the time in an earlier analysis. Highly shared sequence variants in one cluster were likely a sequencing artifact.

Trimming stripped 2 bases from V and 8 bases from J, with 15 bases between. The V gene's germline CDR1 is SGHTA and CDR2 FQGNSA. The CDR3 contains 14 residues. This clone was detected a few times. Its antigen is undetermined. PCR involved 60 Vbeta and 13 Jbeta primers. The data were produced by immunoSEQ multiplex PCR, yet TCRdb's version contains in-frame clones alone and is incomplete. The table lists some 190,000 clones, about four fifths of them singletons, with approximately 2.1% in the top ten. What was sequenced was PBMCs. V is TRBV7-2 and J is TRBJ1-1, with a tentative D call TRBD1 (5 bases). This receptor was obtained from a woman aged 30 to 39 in good health and CMV-seronegative. CDR3 sequence (DNA): TGTGCCAGCAGCTTATCGACGCAGGGCCTAGAAGCTTTCTTT. Translated, it gives CASSLSTQGLEAFF.